A selection of T cell receptor beta chains follows, all from one sample in a study of blood T cell repertoires in COVID-19. Assay: immunoSEQ multiplex PCR; the TCRdb copy retains only in-frame clones and omits some. The table shows 150,000 or so clones, with roughly 87% occurring only once. Specimen: PBMCs or T cells enriched from blood (not recorded which). The receptors come from a woman in her 50s who had recovered from COVID-19. Each CDR3 is given with its conserved first and last residue. Fields, in order: CDR3 protein, CDR3 DNA, V gene, J gene, D gene, clone size. A D gene is named only where the DNA matches it firmly. Clone size is not always given. Where it is, it says once, few, many or a class for expanded clones.

CASSTQPGWSSYNEQFF,TGTGCCAGCAGCACTCAACCAGGGTGGAGTTCCTACAATGAGCAGTTCTTC,TRBV7-8,TRBJ2-1,-,-
CASSLTGPPTEAFF,TGTGCCAGCAGCTTAACAGGGCCCCCCACTGAAGCTTTCTTT,TRBV11-2,TRBJ1-1,-,-
CASSPGGSSGANVLTF,TGTGCCAGCAGTCCTGGCGGGAGTTCTGGGGCCAACGTCCTGACTTTC,TRBV11-3,TRBJ2-6,TRBD2,-
CASSLGQSNTEAFF,TGTGCCAGCAGCTTAGGCCAGTCGAACACTGAAGCTTTCTTT,TRBV7-9,TRBJ1-1,-,-
CASSLTPSVEQYF,TGTGCCAGCAGCTTAACCCCCTCGGTTGAGCAGTACTTC,TRBV7-3,TRBJ2-7,-,-
CATRTRTGELFF,TGTGCCACCAGGACTCGCACCGGGGAGCTGTTTTTT,TRBV24-1,TRBJ2-2,-,-
CASSMGQKTNEKLFF,TGTGCCAGTAGTATGGGACAGAAAACTAATGAAAAACTGTTTTTT,TRBV19,TRBJ1-4,TRBD1,-
CASSLQGINNEQFF,TGTGCCAGCAGCTTACAGGGTATCAACAATGAGCAGTTCTTC,TRBV7-9,TRBJ2-1,-,-
CASSSRDRSGNQPQHF,TGTGCCAGCAGCTCCCGGGACAGGAGTGGCAATCAGCCCCAGCATTTT,TRBV7-8,TRBJ1-5,TRBD1,-
CASSQGAAYSNQPQHF,TGTGCCAGCAGCCAAGGGGCAGCCTATAGCAATCAGCCCCAGCATTTT,TRBV3-1/TRBV3-2,TRBJ1-5,-,once
CASSPGGNEQYF,TGTGCCAGCAGCCCGGGTGGCAACGAGCAGTACTTC,TRBV5-4,TRBJ2-7,-,-
CASSLRGRTYEQYF,TGTGCCAGCAGCTTGCGGGGCCGAACCTACGAGCAGTACTTC,TRBV7-8,TRBJ2-7,-,-
CASSFPRTRGDGTDTQYF,TGTGCCAGCAGCTTCCCCCGGACTCGCGGGGACGGCACAGATACGCAGTATTTT,TRBV7-2,TRBJ2-3,-,-
CASSPGQGYTDTQYF,TGTGCCAGCAGCCCGGGACAGGGGTACACAGATACGCAGTATTTT,TRBV7-2,TRBJ2-3,TRBD1,-
CASSLAGTGEETQYF,TGTGCCAGCAGCTTAGCTGGCACGGGGGAAGAGACCCAGTACTTC,TRBV7-3,TRBJ2-5,-,-
CASRDRRVGFHQPQHF,TGTGCCAGTCGAGACCGCAGGGTGGGGTTTCATCAGCCCCAGCATTTT,TRBV19,TRBJ1-5,-,few